A single sample is the source of the 9 T cell receptor beta chains below, sequenced in a study of T cell changes during pregnancy in multiple sclerosis. Assay: immunoSEQ multiplex PCR; the TCRdb copy retains only in-frame clones and omits some. The data contain tens of thousands of clones, about 91% of them singletons. The sequenced sample was peripheral blood, obtained after pregnancy. Receptors were obtained from a female donor with multiple sclerosis, enrolled in a pregnancy study.

The rearrangement joins TRBV7-2 to TRBJ1-1; no firm D call. The CDR3 covers 13 residues. The V gene lost 4 bases and the J gene lost 5 bases, with 11 bases spanning the gap. CDR1 is SGHTA and CDR2 is FQGNSA in the germline V gene. The CDR3 sequence: CASSSGPGTEAFF. CDR3 sequence (DNA): TGTGCCAGCAGCTCCGGACCGGGGACTGAAGCTTTCTTT.

This sequence joins TRBV7-2 and TRBJ2-4; possible D gene TRBD1, 7 bases. The CDR3 contains 16 residues. Germline loops: CDR1 SGHTA, CDR2 FQGNSA. Trimming stripped 5 bases from V and 0 bases from J, with 14 bases between. DNA for the CDR3: TGTGCCAGCAGCCTCCGACAGGGACTAGCCAAAAACATTCAGTACTTC. Translated, it gives CASSLRQGLAKNIQYF.

The chain has TRBV7-2 and TRBJ2-1, with TRBD2 identical over 8 bases. This CDR3 contains 17 residues. CDR1 SGHTA and CDR2 FQGNSA come from the germline V gene. Losses at the gene ends were 1 base for V and 2 bases for J; bases not matched to a gene: 7. CDR3 sequence: CASSLGGRGAAYNEQFF. The CDR3 DNA is TGTGCCAGCAGCTTAGGGGGGCGGGGGGCGGCCTACAATGAGCAGTTCTTC.

V and J are TRBV19 and TRBJ1-1; D may be TRBD1 (5 bases). The germline V gene encodes CDR1 LNHDA and CDR2 SQIVND (reference sequence). This CDR3 region has 14 residues. Trimming removed 6 bases from V and 2 bases from J, with 13 bases in between. Written as DNA, the CDR3 is TGTGCCAGTAGCCCCGACAGCTATAACACTGAAGCTTTCTTT. It is translated as CASSPDSYNTEAFF. Full variable domain (rest looked up from reference TRBV19 and TRBJ1-1): DGGITQSPKYLFRKEGQNVTLSCEQNLNHDAMYWYRQDPGQGLRLIYYSQIVNDFQKGDIAEGYSVSREKKESFPLTVTSAQKNPTAFYLCASSPDSYNTEAFFGQGTRLTVV.

V gene TRBV5-6 combines with J gene TRBJ1-2; D unresolved. V gave up 0 bases and J gave up 3 bases, with 6 bases separating them. This CDR3 is built from 13 residues. Germline values: CDR1 SGHDT, CDR2 YYEEEE. The CDR3 reads CASSLALHYGYTF. DNA of the CDR3: TGTGCCAGCAGCTTGGCCCTACACTATGGCTACACCTTC.

The chain couples TRBV19 to TRBJ1-1; D might be TRBD1 (6 bases). The CDR3 spans 14 residues. CDR1 and CDR2 (germline): LNHDA, SQIVND (reference sequence). V was shortened by 10 bases and J by 3 bases, with 18 bases between the two germline ends. The CDR3 here is CATQTGGEDTEAFF. The CDR3 DNA follows: TGTGCCACCCAGACGGGGGGCGAGGACACTGAAGCTTTCTTT.

The chain carries TRBV14 and TRBJ2-7; TRBD1 aligns across 7 bases. This CDR3 region has 14 residues. Germline CDR1 reads SGHDN; CDR2 reads FVKESK. The trim removed 2 bases at V and 3 bases at J, leaving 4 bases unmatched. CDR3 sequence reads: CASSQSSGGYEQYF. CDR3 in DNA: TGTGCCAGCAGCCAATCGTCAGGGGGCTACGAGCAGTACTTC.

This clone was seen once. The chain recombines TRBV18 with TRBJ2-1, with D perhaps matching TRBD1 (5 bases). The CDR3 is 16 amino acids. CDR1 and CDR2 from the germline V gene are KGHSH and LQKENI. Trimming took 1 base from V and 0 from J, leaving 10 bases between them. The CDR3 bases are TGTGCCAGCTCACCACAGGGGTCGGGCTCCTACAATGAGCAGTTCTTC. It codes for CASSPQGSGSYNEQFF. Combining the CDR3 with reference TRBV18 and TRBJ2-1 gives the whole variable domain NAGVMQNPRHLVRRRGQEARLRCSPMKGHSHVYWYRQLPEEGLKFMVYLQKENIIDESGMPKERFSAEFPKEGPSILRIQQVVRGDSAAYFCASSPQGSGSYNEQFFGPGTRLTVL.

This rearrangement joins TRBV10-2 to TRBJ2-2, with a tentative D call TRBD1 (6 bases). This CDR3 comprises 14 residues. CDR1 is WSHSY and CDR2 is SAAADI in the germline V gene. The V end was cut by 7 bases, the J end by 5 bases, with 14 bases between. The CDR3 loop reads CASTTFRGTGELFF. Written as DNA, the CDR3 is TGCGCCAGCACCACCTTCAGGGGAACCGGGGAGCTGTTTTTT.